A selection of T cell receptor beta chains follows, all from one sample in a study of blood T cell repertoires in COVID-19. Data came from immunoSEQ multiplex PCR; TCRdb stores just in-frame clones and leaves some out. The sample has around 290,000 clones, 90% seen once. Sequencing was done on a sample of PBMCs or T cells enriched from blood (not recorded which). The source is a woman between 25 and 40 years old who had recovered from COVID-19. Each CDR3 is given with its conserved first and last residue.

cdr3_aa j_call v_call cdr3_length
CASSIHGGGSSYEQYF TRBJ2-7 TRBV19 16
CASSVGLAEYNEQFF TRBJ2-1 TRBV9 15
CASSLTGANTEAFF TRBJ1-1 TRBV5-1 14
CASSMGTGADYEQYF TRBJ2-7 TRBV19 15
CASSQDINRNYGYTF TRBJ1-2 TRBV14 15
CSVGGQAYGYTF TRBJ1-2 TRBV29-1 12
CASSQYDRIGYEQYF TRBJ2-7 TRBV4-1 15
CASSVATGGQGVGYTF TRBJ1-2 TRBV9 16
CAFWGRNEKLFF TRBJ1-4 TRBV21-1 12
CATRTNQTPRGIAKNIQYF TRBJ2-4 TRBV21-1 19
CASSLSGTGFGYTF TRBJ1-2 TRBV19 14
CASSPGQELFTGELFF TRBJ2-2 TRBV9 16
CASSYSGEGANVLTF TRBJ2-6 TRBV6-2/TRBV6-3 15
CASSEIQAYQQYF TRBJ2-7 TRBV6-1 13
CASNFGGANEKLFF TRBJ1-4 TRBV5-6 14
CASSLEGDSNQPQHF TRBJ1-5 TRBV5-8 15
CASSSRQRDSTQYF TRBJ2-5 TRBV7-9 14
CASSLGQGAIQPQHF TRBJ1-5 TRBV11-2 15
CASSLGGQGANNYGYTF TRBJ1-2 TRBV5-4 17
CASSSPGAGKTQYF TRBJ2-3 TRBV28 14
CASRAGGPIDTQYF TRBJ2-3 TRBV6-5 14
CASSSPGTSGREQYF TRBJ2-7 TRBV5-4 15
CAWTHTTAYNEQFF TRBJ2-1 TRBV30 14
CASSSSGSTYEQYF TRBJ2-7 TRBV6-5 14
CASSLAPDISYEQYF TRBJ2-7 TRBV7-9 15
CASSPTSGKGYNEQFF TRBJ2-1 TRBV7-9 16
CASSQSNLGQNTDTQYF TRBJ2-3 TRBV23-1 17
CASSPTAGTGGPDTQYF TRBJ2-3 TRBV18 17
CASSLYGTVSYEQYF TRBJ2-7 TRBV27 15
CASSMAGGNTEAFF TRBJ1-1 TRBV19 14
CASSKRQVGYTF TRBJ1-2 TRBV21-1 12